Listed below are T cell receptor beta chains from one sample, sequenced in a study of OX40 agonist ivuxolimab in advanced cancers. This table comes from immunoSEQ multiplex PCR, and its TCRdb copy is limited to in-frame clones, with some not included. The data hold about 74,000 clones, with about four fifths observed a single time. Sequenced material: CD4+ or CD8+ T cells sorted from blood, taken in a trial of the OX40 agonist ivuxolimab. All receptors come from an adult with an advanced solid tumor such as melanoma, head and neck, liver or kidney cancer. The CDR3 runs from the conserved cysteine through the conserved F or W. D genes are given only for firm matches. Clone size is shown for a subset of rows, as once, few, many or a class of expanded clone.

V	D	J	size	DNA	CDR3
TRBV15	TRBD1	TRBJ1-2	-	TGTGCCACCAGCAGAGATCGGGACAGCACCTTTGGAGGCTACACCTTC	CATSRDRDSTFGGYTF
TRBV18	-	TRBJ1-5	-	TGTGCCAGCTCTCGGGGGCAGATAAATCAGCCCCAGCATTTT	CASSRGQINQPQHF
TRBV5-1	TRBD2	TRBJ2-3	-	TGCGCCAGCAGCTTCCTAGCGGGTGTCACAGATACGCAGTATTTT	CASSFLAGVTDTQYF
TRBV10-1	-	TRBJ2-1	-	TGCGCCAGCAGTGGGGCACCGGGACCCCCAGGGGGGTACAATGAGCAGTTCTTC	CASSGAPGPPGGYNEQFF
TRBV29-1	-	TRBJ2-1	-	TGCAGCGTCGTGAGGGGGAACAATGAGCAGTTCTTC	CSVVRGNNEQFF
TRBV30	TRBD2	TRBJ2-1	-	TGTGCCTGGAGTCTGACTAGCGGGAGGGCCTACGGGTCCTACAATGAGCAGTTCTTC	CAWSLTSGRAYGSYNEQFF
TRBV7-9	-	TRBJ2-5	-	TGTGCCAGCAGCCTTCAAGAGACCCAGTACTTC	CASSLQETQYF
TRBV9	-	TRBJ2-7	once	TGTGCCAGCAGCGTAGCTCAGGCGGGGATCAACGAGCAGTACTTC	CASSVAQAGINEQYF
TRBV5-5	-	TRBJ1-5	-	TGTGCCAGCAGCTACGACACCGGGACACAAAATCAGCCCCAGCATTTT	CASSYDTGTQNQPQHF
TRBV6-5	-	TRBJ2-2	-	TGTGCCAGCAGTAAAGACCTCGCGCGGGAGCTGTTTTTT	CASSKDLARELFF
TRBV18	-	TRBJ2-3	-	TGTGCCAGCTCACCAAGAGCCACAGATACGCAGTATTTT	CASSPRATDTQYF
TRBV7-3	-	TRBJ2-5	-	TGTGCCAGCAGCTTGAGTATGCCGGGGGAGGCCCAGTACTTC	CASSLSMPGEAQYF
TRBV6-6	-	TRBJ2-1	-	TGTGCCAGCAGTTGGAGGAGGACTGAGCAGTTCTTC	CASSWRRTEQFF
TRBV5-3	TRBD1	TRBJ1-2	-	TGTGCCAGAAGCTTGAAAATCCCAGGGGGGTTTGGCTACACCTTC	CARSLKIPGGFGYTF
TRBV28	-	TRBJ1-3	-	TGTGCCAGCAGTTTACATGGAGGATTGGGCGGAGCCTCTGGAAACACCATATATTTT	CASSLHGGLGGASGNTIYF
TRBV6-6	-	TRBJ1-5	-	TGTGCCAGCAGACGCGATGGGGGGAATGCTCAGCCCCAGCATTTT	CASRRDGGNAQPQHF
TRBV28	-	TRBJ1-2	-	TGTGCCAGCAGCTCCGGGACTAACTATGGCTACACCTTC	CASSSGTNYGYTF
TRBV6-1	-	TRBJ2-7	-	TGTGCCAGCAGTGTGGGCCTCGACTCCTACGAGCAGTACTTC	CASSVGLDSYEQYF
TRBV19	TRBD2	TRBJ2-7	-	TGTGCCAGTAGCCGCCGGGGGGAGGGAGGCTACGAGCAGTACTTC	CASSRRGEGGYEQYF
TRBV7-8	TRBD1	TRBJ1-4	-	TGTGCCAGCAGATATGGACAGGGGGTGGCTAATGAAAAACTGTTTTTT	CASRYGQGVANEKLFF
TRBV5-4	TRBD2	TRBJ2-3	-	TGTGCCAGCAACTCCGGGACTAGCGGGGGTTACACAGATACGCAGTATTTT	CASNSGTSGGYTDTQYF
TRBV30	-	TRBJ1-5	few	TGTGCCTTCGGACGGGGGGGAGATAGCAATCAGCCCCAGCATTTT	CAFGRGGDSNQPQHF
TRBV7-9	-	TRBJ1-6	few	TGTGCCAGCAGCTTAGGGAGTGGTTCACCCCTCCACTTT	CASSLGSGSPLHF
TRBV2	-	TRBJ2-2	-	TGTGCCAGCAGTTTGACAGGGAGGTCCACCGGGGAGCTGTTTTTT	CASSLTGRSTGELFF
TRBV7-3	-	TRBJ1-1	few	TGTGCCAGCAGCCTTACAGGGATGAACACTGAAGCTTTCTTT	CASSLTGMNTEAFF
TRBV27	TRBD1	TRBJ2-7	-	TGTGCCAGCAGTTCCTTAACCGGGACAGGGATAACCTACGAGCAGTACTTC	CASSSLTGTGITYEQYF
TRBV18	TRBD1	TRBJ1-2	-	TGTGCCAGCTCACCACGACAGGGAAACCGAGCTAACTATGGCTACACCTTC	CASSPRQGNRANYGYTF
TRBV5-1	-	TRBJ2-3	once	TGCGCCAGCAGCTTGGGCTGGGATACGCAGTATTTT	CASSLGWDTQYF
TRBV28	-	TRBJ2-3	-	TGTGCCAGCACCCGCTTGATGCTTGCGGGGATCACAGATACGCAGTATTTT	CASTRLMLAGITDTQYF
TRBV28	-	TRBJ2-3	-	TGTGCCAGCAGCTCCTCAGGGGAGGGCACAGATACGCAGTATTTT	CASSSSGEGTDTQYF
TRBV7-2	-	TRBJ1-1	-	TGTGCCAGCACCTTAGATTCCAGGAGCGGAACTGAAGCTTTCTTT	CASTLDSRSGTEAFF
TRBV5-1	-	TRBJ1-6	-	TGCGCCAGCAGCTTGACCCCCCAAGGACATTCGGATTCACCCCTCCACTTT	CASSLTPQGHSDSPLHF
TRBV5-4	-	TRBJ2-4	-	TGTGCCAGCAGCCAAGGCCAGGGGAGGGACAAAAACATTCAGTACTTC	CASSQGQGRDKNIQYF
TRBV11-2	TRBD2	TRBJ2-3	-	TGTGCCAGCAGCTTAAACAGGCGGGAGGGCCAGGGTACGCAGTATTTT	CASSLNRREGQGTQYF
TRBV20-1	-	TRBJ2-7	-	TGCAGTGCTAGAAGTGGTTACGAGCAGTACTTC	CSARSGYEQYF
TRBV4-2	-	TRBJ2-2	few	TGTGCCAGCAGCCAACGGAGCACAAACACCGGGGAGCTGTTTTTT	CASSQRSTNTGELFF
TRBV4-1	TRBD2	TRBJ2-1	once	TGCGCCAGCAGCCGAGACCGTAGCGGGTCTGGTGAGCAGTTCTTC	CASSRDRSGSGEQFF
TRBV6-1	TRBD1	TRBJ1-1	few	TGTGCCACCCACAGGGGATTGGACACTGAAGCTTTCTTT	CATHRGLDTEAFF
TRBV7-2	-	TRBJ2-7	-	TGTGCCAGCAGCTTAGCCGGAAGGGTCCTCTACGAGCAGTACTTC	CASSLAGRVLYEQYF
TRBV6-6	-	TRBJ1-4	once	TGTGCCAGCAGGGGGGGGTCTAATGAAAAACTGTTTTTT	CASRGGSNEKLFF
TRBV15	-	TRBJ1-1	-	TGTGCCACCAGCAGAGGGGGGGCCTGGTCGGCTTTCTTT	CATSRGGAWSAFF
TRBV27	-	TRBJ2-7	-	TGTGCCAGCAGTCCTTCTGGCAGGGGCTCCTACGAGCAGTACTTC	CASSPSGRGSYEQYF
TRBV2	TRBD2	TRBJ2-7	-	TGTGCCAGCAAAGCGGGGGACCGCTACGAGCAGTACTTC	CASKAGDRYEQYF
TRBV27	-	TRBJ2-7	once	TGTGCCAGCAGTTTGGGGGGGCAGGGGGCTTTCGAGCAGTACTTC	CASSLGGQGAFEQYF
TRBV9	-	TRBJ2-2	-	TGTGCCTCCACCCCCAACCTTTTGCACGGGGAGCTGTTTTTT	CASTPNLLHGELFF
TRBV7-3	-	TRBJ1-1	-	TGTGCCAGCAGCTCCGGACAGATGAACACTGAAGCTTTCTTT	CASSSGQMNTEAFF
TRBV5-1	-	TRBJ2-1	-	TGCGCCAGCAGCTTGCGACCTCCAAATGAGCAGTTCTTC	CASSLRPPNEQFF
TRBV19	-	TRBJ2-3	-	TGTGCCAGTAGTATGGGACGGATGATCACAGATACGCAGTATTTT	CASSMGRMITDTQYF